These 12 T cell receptor beta chains originate from one sample sequenced in a study of untreated major depressive disorder. Study results and caveats: CD4+ T cells from depressed patients used TRBV05-01 (Vbeta 5.1) more often than controls.

Produced via immunoSEQ multiplex PCR; TCRdb's table is partial and in-frame only. The sample comprises 23,000 or so clones, approximately 91% of which are singletons, and 0.7% to 0.85% rests with the top ten. These receptors lack a known antigen. Sequencing was carried out using CD4+ T cells from PBMCs. All receptors derive from a woman in her 30s with major depressive disorder.

CDR3 coding DNA: TGTGCCAGCAGTCCCCTTAGCGGGAGGGCCTTCTACGAGCAGTACTTC. It codes for CASSPLSGRAFYEQYF. This sequence joins TRBV28 and TRBJ2-7, with 11 bases lining up with TRBD2. This CDR3 contains 16 residues. Germline V CDR1 and CDR2: MDHEN, SYDVKM. Unmatched junction bases numbered 9, after V lost 5 bases and J lost 3 bases.

The rearrangement links TRBV2 to TRBJ1-2; the D gene is possibly TRBD1 (6 bases). Germline lookup yields CDR1 SNHLY and CDR2 FYNNEI. There are 12 residues in the CDR3. Trimming shortened V by 6 bases and J by 12 bases, and 17 bases separated the two germline ends. The CDR3 nucleotides read TGTGCCAGCAGGACCCCTGGGGGCGCAAACACCTTC. This gives the protein CASRTPGGANTF. Full variable domain (rest looked up from reference TRBV2 and TRBJ1-2): EPEVTQTPSHQVTQMGQEVILRCVPISNHLYFYWYRQILGQKVEFLVSFYNNEISEKSEIFDDQFSVERPDGSNFTLKIRSTKLEDSAMYFCASRTPGGANTFGSGTRLTVV.

This clone was picked up one time. The chain carries TRBV19 and TRBJ1-1; the D is unclear. CDR3 size: 11 residues. V lost 7 bases and J 4 bases, leaving 7 bases between the germline ends. Per the germline V gene, CDR1 is LNHDA and CDR2 is SQIVND (reference sequence). The CDR3 protein is CASKGSTEAFF. The CDR3 nucleotides are TGTGCCAGTAAGGGCAGCACTGAAGCTTTCTTT.

V usage is TRBV19 and J usage is TRBJ2-2; no reliable D call. Germline loops: CDR1 LNHDA, CDR2 SQIVND (reference sequence). Trimming cost V 7 bases and J 1 base, with 10 bases left between them. This CDR3 has 14 amino acids. CDR3 nucleotide sequence: TGTGCCAGTATACCTCACAGGAACACCGGGGAGCTGTTTTTT. It specifies CASIPHRNTGELFF.

This chain connects TRBV7-2 to TRBJ2-1; weak D call: TRBD2 (6 bases). Germline values: CDR1 SGHTA, CDR2 FQGNSA. This CDR3 is 15 amino acids long. Trimming removed 7 bases from V and 4 bases from J, with 17 bases in between. CDR3 DNA: TGTGCCAGCACCCCGACTAGTGGGAATTACAATGAGCAGTTCTTC. This gives the protein CASTPTSGNYNEQFF.

This sequence joins TRBV4-3 and TRBJ2-7; D gene uncertain. Trimming removed 2 bases at V and 1 base at J, with 6 bases between. Germline V gives CDR1 LGHNA, CDR2 YSLEER. This CDR3 is 13 amino acids long. The DNA of the CDR3 is TGCGCCAGCAGCCAAATATTGTCCTACGAGCAGTACTTC. Translation: CASSQILSYEQYF.

The chain has TRBV4-3 and TRBJ2-5; 7 nucleotides agree with TRBD2. Per the germline V gene, CDR1 is LGHNA and CDR2 is YSLEER. Germline trimming cut 2 bases from V and 4 bases from J; bases unmatched to any gene: 10. The CDR3 is made up of 16 amino acids. CDR3 loop: CASSQRLAQPGETQYF. The DNA of the CDR3 is TGCGCCAGCAGCCAAAGACTAGCCCAGCCCGGAGAGACCCAGTACTTC.

The chain couples TRBV2 to TRBJ2-2, with D hard to call. V was pared by 6 bases and J by 2 bases, with 7 bases between. The germline V gene encodes CDR1 SNHLY and CDR2 FYNNEI. The CDR3 totals 13 residues. The CDR3 region has the DNA TGTGCCAGCAGGACTCCAAACACCGGGGAGCTGTTTTTT. Protein product: CASRTPNTGELFF.

The chain carries TRBV7-8 and TRBJ2-7; 7 bases are shared with TRBD1. Germline V gene data show CDR1 as SGHVS and CDR2 as FQNEAQ. The ends lost 3 bases at V and 2 bases at J; junction bases unmatched: 10. CDR3 length: 16 amino acids. For the CDR3, the DNA is TGTGCCAGCAGCTTCCCCAGACAGGGCTACACCTACGAGCAGTACTTC. Amino acids: CASSFPRQGYTYEQYF.

About this clone: The same CDR3 arises from other DNA sequences in this sample as well. V and J are TRBV4-2 and TRBJ2-3; D remains unclear. Per the germline V gene, CDR1 is LGHNA and CDR2 is YNFKEQ. This CDR3 region has 13 residues. V was trimmed by 1 base and J by 4 bases, leaving 6 bases between them. CDR3 sequence (DNA): TGTGCCAGCAGCCAAGGCCTAGCAGATACGCAGTATTTT. Amino acid sequence: CASSQGLADTQYF.

The chain recombines TRBV28 with TRBJ2-7, with a weak D call TRBD2 (5 bases). The CDR3 extends over 15 amino acids. The V gene's germline CDR1 is MDHEN and CDR2 SYDVKM. The ends were cut back, 2 bases at V and 2 bases at J, with 13 bases in the middle. The CDR3 region has the DNA TGTGCCAGCAGTTTAGTGGGAGTGGAAACCTACGAGCAGTACTTC. Protein: CASSLVGVETYEQYF.

The chain couples TRBV27 to TRBJ2-1; 8 bases line up with TRBD2. The CDR3 contains 13 residues. After removal of 8 bases from V and 2 bases from J, the junction contained 2 bases not matched to a gene. Germline V gene data show CDR1 as MNHEY and CDR2 as SMNVEV (reference sequence). CDR3 residues: CASRGLAYNEQFF. For the CDR3, the DNA is TGTGCCAGCCGGGGACTAGCCTACAATGAGCAGTTCTTC.